This TCR beta chain was observed in a study of Ad26.COV2.S vaccination and SARS-CoV-2 variants. Across the whole study: The COV1001 Ad26.COV2.S trial arm included the donor. Study-level results: Vaccinated and placebo-treated recipients had similar non-spike TCR breadth. Post-vaccination spike-specific CD8+ and CD4+ T cell responses reportedly had substantial breadth.

Method: immunoSEQ multiplex PCR; TCRdb's copy keeps in-frame clones and lacks some. The sample holds 350,000 to 400,000 clones, around 85% seen once. In regard to this clone: Its antigen remains unknown.

Treatment of the sample: 19 received Ad26.COV2.S at low or high dose, single or two shots; several received placebo; per-sample allocation not given. Sampling occurred on day 63 after the first vaccine or placebo injection. V trimming: 0 bases; J trimming: 5 bases; junction bases outside the gene matches: 4. This CDR3 spans 15 amino acids. Germline CDR1 is SGHNT and CDR2 is YYREEE (reference sequence). The source was peripheral blood, collected in a trial of Ad26.COV2.S vaccine versus placebo. The chain carries TRBV5-4 and TRBJ2-2, with TRBD2 matching over 7 bases. The TCR comes from a person aged 18-65 years who received the Ad26.COV2.S COVID-19 vaccine or a placebo. The CDR3 region is CASSLGGGPTGELFF. CDR3 coding DNA: TGTGCCAGCAGCTTGGGCGGGGGACCAACCGGGGAGCTGTTTTTT.